This T cell receptor beta chain was recorded in a study of T cell responses to AZD1222 COVID-19 vaccine. Study-wide findings and caveats: Most donors were white British and more were female, and clonal diversity was possibly underestimated. Nearly half of unique spike-specific TCRs reportedly avoided B.1.351 and B.1.1.7 mutated regions.

This clone was found once. What it recognizes is unknown. Per germline, CDR1 MNHEY and CDR2 SVGAGI. The CDR3 length is 12 residues. The V gene lost 5 bases and the J gene lost 4 bases, with 7 bases spanning the gap. This table comes from immunoSEQ multiplex PCR, and its TCRdb copy is limited to in-frame clones, with some not included. The sample holds 100,000 to 150,000 clones, roughly 85% seen once. Sequences were derived from peripheral blood, sampled 28 days after the second AZD1222 dose. The TCR sequence derives from an adult who received the AZD1222 COVID-19 vaccine. The genes are TRBV6-5 and TRBJ2-3; D gene ambiguous. The CDR3 loop is CASSRLADTQYF. The CDR3 DNA reads TGTGCCAGCAGTCGACTTGCAGATACGCAGTATTTT.